This TCR beta chain originates from a study of T cells in Graves' hyperthyroidism and ophthalmopathy (dated by TCRdb to the late 2010s). About the investigation overall: Peripheral blood samples were taken at the time of initial diagnosis, prior to any treatment. The paper reports TCR Vbeta CDR3 sequencing of approximately 140 peripheral blood samples: under 45 ophthalmopathy, fewer than 80 hyperthyroidism and approximately 17 progressor patients. The 75 to 100 discovery patients were randomly split 7:3 into training and test sets. In addition, the study compared T-cell repertoires in thyroid tissue and in blood from six Graves' hyperthyroidism patients. A discovery cohort of roughly 96 patients, fewer than 50 with Graves' ophthalmopathy and 55 to 60 with stable Graves' hyperthyroidism, was used to find distinguishing TCR V-J signatures. After sampling, hyperthyroidism patients received methimazole starting at 30 mg daily, and ophthalmopathy patients received high-dose intravenous methylprednisolone. Prospective prediction of ophthalmopathy was tested in an independent validation cohort of some 20 hyperthyroidism patients and 15 to 17 patients who later progressed to ophthalmopathy.

TCR beta CDR3 regions were amplified from RNA transcripts. The TCR CDR3 was subjected to a first round of RT-PCR using the HTBI primer set and the Qiagen OneStep RT-PCR kit. A second multiplex PCR round built the libraries, followed by size selection and purification. The libraries were sequenced on an Illumina HiSeq2000 using paired-end 100 bp reads. The authors processed their data as follows. SOAPnuke was used to process the raw data, removing reads that contained adapters or uncalled bases, had a mean Phred below 15, or lacked an exact match to the constant primer or identifier. COPE v1.2.5 was used to merge high-quality paired reads, and clonotypes were defined as unique nucleotide sequences. Clonotypes were aligned to IMGT TRBV, TRBD and TRBJ reference segments using MiTCR v1.1. The analysis included only V-J combinations with a frequency above 0.0001, which together covered 98% to 99.2% of the repertoires. A TCS score was defined as the ratio between F50 (clonal expansion) and ExV (chaos), using BLOSUM62-based TCRdist between CDR3 peptides within each V-J. Welch's t-statistics and random forest reduced 450 to 600 V-J features to 13, which were used in a naive Bayes classifier (R e1071). TCRdb passed the public sequencing reads through fastp at Q25 and MiXCR, retaining productive beta sequences. Rows with one shared CDR3 protein collapse into an entry with the most common genes and DNA. TCRdb, not the original authors, processed these V and J calls. In this sample the table shows 500,000 or so distinct CDR3 sequences, 15% to 20% of which occur a single time. The ten largest clones represent roughly 18% of the sample.

This clonotype was counted ten times or more. Its antigen target is currently unknown. No base qualities exist here, and no much larger clone lies one base off it. Overall study results and their limits: In validation, progression to ophthalmopathy was predicted by the model with about 70% sensitivity and 72% to 85% specificity, a median of about 6 months before onset. Blood samples also contained most of the expanded thyroid clonotypes (frequency above 0.001), which suggests that blood repertoires may reflect thyroid immune responses. A model built on a 13 V-J signature distinguished ophthalmopathy from stable hyperthyroidism, reaching about 89% sensitivity and under 84% specificity in cross-validation and 80%/75% in testing. Sample size was not statistically predetermined, and investigators were not blinded to group allocation.

Ophthalmopathy patients had moderately to severely active disease, Clinical Activity Score of at least 3, NOSPECS grade of at least 4, and duration under 3 months. Patients with uncontrolled infections, other autoimmune diseases, pregnancy or lactation were excluded. Diagnoses were based on clinical symptoms, serum thyroxine and TRAb, thyroid ultrasound and orbital computed tomography. PBMCs were isolated from 10 ml of fresh peripheral blood by Ficoll-Paque density gradient centrifugation. Total RNA was extracted using Trizol reagent, and RNA quality was assessed on an Agilent 2100 Bioanalyzer. Input material: blood. The source is a young woman with Graves' ophthalmopathy.

The CDR3 amino acid sequence is: CASSSVGYEQYF. In nucleotide form, the sequence is TGTGCCAGCAGCTCCGTGGGGTACGAGCAGTACTTC. The sequence links TRBV28 to TRBJ2-7, with no confident D gene call. From its cysteine to its phenylalanine, the CDR3 spans 12 amino acids. Only the CDR3 DNA is retained, 36 bases long and in frame from the first base. Relative to germline, V is 6 bases shorter and J is 4 bases shorter, with 10 bases between their ends. CDR1 and CDR2 are read off the germline V gene as MDHEN and SYDVKM.